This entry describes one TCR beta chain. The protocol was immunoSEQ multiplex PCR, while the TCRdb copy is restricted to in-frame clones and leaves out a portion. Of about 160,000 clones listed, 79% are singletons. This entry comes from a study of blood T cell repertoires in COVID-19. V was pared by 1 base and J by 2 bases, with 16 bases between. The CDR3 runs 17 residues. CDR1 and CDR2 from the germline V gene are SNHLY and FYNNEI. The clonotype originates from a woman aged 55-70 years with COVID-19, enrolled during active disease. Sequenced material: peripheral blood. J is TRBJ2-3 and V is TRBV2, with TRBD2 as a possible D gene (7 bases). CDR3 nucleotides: TGTGCCAGCAGTGAAGGTCTTGGGAGGGGGGACACAGATACGCAGTATTTT. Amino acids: CASSEGLGRGDTDTQYF.